This T cell receptor beta chain was sequenced during a study of spatial heterogeneity in lung cancer. Study as a whole: Each time, sequencing found more beta-chain sequences than alpha-chain sequences. Mean representation of each unique TCR and UMI combination in the raw reads exceeded ten occurrences. Findings and caveats of the study: Circulating ubiquitous expanded tumor TCRs were observed more frequently at resection than at follow-up.

Each TCR cDNA molecule carried a unique molecular identifier. One entry per CDR3 protein, called by TCRdb with MiXCR from the 5' RACE reads. The sample has 80,000 to 95,000 distinct CDR3 sequences, roughly 10% seen once. This clonotype appeared many times. Antigen specificity is unknown. Time point described: sample taken at primary tumor resection. Whole RNA, isolated from tumor, nontumor lung or frozen PBMC, was sequenced without prior sorting. This TCR came from a male donor with early-stage non-small cell lung cancer. The sequencing used PBMCs, collected at surgery.

The CDR3 DNA reads as TGTGCCAGCAGAACAGGGTTCATGGCAGACATTCAGTACTTC. This encodes CASRTGFMADIQYF. This chain links TRBV28 with TRBJ2-4; D possibly corresponds to TRBD1 (6 bases). V dropped 6 bases and J dropped 8 bases, with 17 bases sitting between them. CDR3 size: 14 residues. Germline loops: CDR1 MDHEN, CDR2 SYDVKM.